This T cell receptor beta chain comes out of a study of human T cells and chemical hapten exposure (dated by TCRdb to about 2021). Notes on the research overall: For sensitization, 2% DPC in acetone was applied to a roughly 2 cm by roughly 2 cm area of upper inner arm skin. This study followed changes in the peripheral blood TCR repertoire in vivo during primary and secondary sensitization of alopecia patients to the hapten diphenylcyclopropenone (DPC). Libraries were pooled for sequencing, and variation in per-sample TCR yields was attributed mainly to small differences in library volumes within the pool. Roughly 30 alopecia patients provided blood for TCR sequencing at one to four time points (pre-sensitization, 2, 6 and 24 weeks). Blood samples were taken from patients before sensitization (week 0) and then at 2, 6 and about 24 weeks after DPC sensitization. The patient cohort, mostly female, included alopecia areata with under or over 50% scalp involvement, alopecia totalis and alopecia universalis. Patch testing on the upper back used Finn chambers containing 0.01% DPC, with scoring done after 6 days according to International Contact Dermatitis Research Group standards. Throughout the study period of around 24 weeks, patients also received therapeutic DPC doses to the scalp every week.

Library preparation employed RACE. Instrument used: NextSeq 500. During library preparation, unique molecular identifiers were attached to individual cDNA molecules so that TCRs could be counted in a quantitative, reproducible way. For every blood RNA sample, sequencing covered both the TCR alpha and TCR beta chains. On the authors' methods: A median of around 96,000 TCRs per sample was observed, with a range of about 23,224 to 700,000. V, J and CDR3 annotation of the TCR reads was performed with the Decombinator software suite. Every sample was subsampled to the same number of TCRs (28,000) for the PS versus PT1 abundance plots. TCRs were defined as expanded if absent before sensitization and observed at least eight times at the 2-week time point. TCRdb trimmed public reads at Q25 via fastp, called clones via MiXCR and kept in-frame beta chains. Rows with one shared CDR3 protein collapse into an entry with the most common genes and DNA. The V and J calls follow TCRdb's processing rather than the paper's. The sample table shows about 99,000 distinct CDR3 sequences, and around 12% are seen once. The ten top clones hold over 2% of the sample.

A few counts support this clonotype. Its binding antigen is unknown. No base quality information exists; no much larger clone differs at one position. The paper's findings and limits, for the study overall: Repeated subsampling changed both the strength of the expansion versus patch-test correlation and the threshold at which that correlation became significant. No change with DPC sensitization was found in the number of TCRs above 1 in 1000 frequency, and no evidence of global repertoire structure alterations was found. Alopecia, a presumed autoimmune disease, was present in all patients, so the immune response of the patients might differ from that of healthy individuals. Compared with pre-sensitization or healthy control sets, expanded TCRs formed significantly more large CDR3 similarity clusters, which is consistent with antigen-driven responses. Patch test score was positively correlated with the number of PT1 expanded TCRs, with significance at thresholds 8, 16 and 32 but not at 4.

Spanning cysteine to phenylalanine, the CDR3 consists of 15 amino acids. Here the CDR3 DNA is all that survives: 45 bases in frame from base 1. The junction shows trimming of 3 bases on V and 3 bases on J, and the gene matches do not reach 6 bases of it. From a lookup of the germline V gene, CDR1 and CDR2 are SGHRS and YFSETQ. Taken with the paper, the label for time point translates to: patch test 1, 2 weeks after DPC sensitization. What this sample's treatment or condition label stands for: therapeutic diphenylcyclopropenone sensitization with weekly scalp DPC. Blood at each patch-test visit was drawn before the patch test was applied. Patients were considered eligible if aged 18 to 70, diagnosed with alopecia and deemed suitable for DPC therapy, and patients were excluded if pregnant. Unfractionated whole blood was collected in Tempus Blood RNA tubes, and total RNA was extracted from that blood.

The receptor was derived from a woman in her 40s with alopecia areata. Some clones in this sample may be carry-over from other donors' samples. The chain is made from TRBV5-1 and TRBJ2-1, with 7 central nucleotides matching TRBD1. The sample here was whole blood, taken in connection with sensitization to the hapten diphenylcyclopropenone (DPC). This receptor carries the CDR3 CASSYQGQDYNEQFF. The nucleotides are TGCGCCAGCAGCTATCAAGGACAGGACTACAATGAGCAGTTCTTC. Joined to the reference TRBV5-1 and TRBJ2-1 proteins, this CDR3 gives the full variable domain: KAGVTQTPRYLIKTRGQQVTLSCSPISGHRSVSWYQQTPGQGLQFLFEYFSETQRNKGNFPGRFSGRQFSNSRSEMNVSTLELGDSALYLCASSYQGQDYNEQFFGPGTRLTVL.